This T cell receptor (beta chain) was obtained from a study of blood T cell repertoires in COVID-19. Study information: Nucleic acid was either cDNA or gDNA, and it came from T cells, B-cell-depleted T cells, or PBMCs.

This clone was recorded once. As processed by the authors: Estimation of nucleated cell counts was performed using reference gene primer amplification. The repertoire was sequenced with immunoSEQ multiplex PCR; TCRdb's copy has only in-frame clones and lacks some. The V and J calls and clone size are taken from that table; D and trimming were inferred from the DNA. The sample has 170,000 or so clones, roughly 84% seen once; the top ten hold about 7%. The clonotype comes from a man aged 50 or older with active or convalescent COVID-19. The sample was peripheral blood.

This CDR3 reads CASSSTGNEKLFF. DNA for the CDR3: TGTGCCAGCAGCTCGACAGGGAATGAAAAACTGTTTTTT. V gene TRBV7-9 combines with J gene TRBJ1-4, with 7 bases lining up with TRBD1. Trimming cost V 4 bases and J 5 bases; bases outside gene matches: 1. The V gene's germline CDR1 is SEHNR and CDR2 FQNEAQ (reference sequence). The CDR3 is 13 amino acids.